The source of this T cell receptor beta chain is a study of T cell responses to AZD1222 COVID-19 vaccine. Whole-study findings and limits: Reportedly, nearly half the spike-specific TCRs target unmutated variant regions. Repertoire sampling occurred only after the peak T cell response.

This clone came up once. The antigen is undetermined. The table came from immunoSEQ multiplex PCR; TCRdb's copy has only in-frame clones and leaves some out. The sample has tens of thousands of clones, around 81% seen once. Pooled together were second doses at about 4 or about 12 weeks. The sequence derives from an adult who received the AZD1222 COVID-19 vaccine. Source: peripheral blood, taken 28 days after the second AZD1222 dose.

CDR3 bases: TGTGCCAGCAGTGGATGGGGGAGTGGCTCTGAAGCTTTCTTT. Its translation: CASSGWGSGSEAFF. The V call is TRBV27, the J call TRBJ1-1; a weak D match, TRBD1 (5 bases). The CDR3 length is 14 residues. V was cut by 5 bases and J by 6 bases, with 16 bases left in between. CDR1 is MNHEY and CDR2 is SMNVEV in the germline V gene (reference sequence).